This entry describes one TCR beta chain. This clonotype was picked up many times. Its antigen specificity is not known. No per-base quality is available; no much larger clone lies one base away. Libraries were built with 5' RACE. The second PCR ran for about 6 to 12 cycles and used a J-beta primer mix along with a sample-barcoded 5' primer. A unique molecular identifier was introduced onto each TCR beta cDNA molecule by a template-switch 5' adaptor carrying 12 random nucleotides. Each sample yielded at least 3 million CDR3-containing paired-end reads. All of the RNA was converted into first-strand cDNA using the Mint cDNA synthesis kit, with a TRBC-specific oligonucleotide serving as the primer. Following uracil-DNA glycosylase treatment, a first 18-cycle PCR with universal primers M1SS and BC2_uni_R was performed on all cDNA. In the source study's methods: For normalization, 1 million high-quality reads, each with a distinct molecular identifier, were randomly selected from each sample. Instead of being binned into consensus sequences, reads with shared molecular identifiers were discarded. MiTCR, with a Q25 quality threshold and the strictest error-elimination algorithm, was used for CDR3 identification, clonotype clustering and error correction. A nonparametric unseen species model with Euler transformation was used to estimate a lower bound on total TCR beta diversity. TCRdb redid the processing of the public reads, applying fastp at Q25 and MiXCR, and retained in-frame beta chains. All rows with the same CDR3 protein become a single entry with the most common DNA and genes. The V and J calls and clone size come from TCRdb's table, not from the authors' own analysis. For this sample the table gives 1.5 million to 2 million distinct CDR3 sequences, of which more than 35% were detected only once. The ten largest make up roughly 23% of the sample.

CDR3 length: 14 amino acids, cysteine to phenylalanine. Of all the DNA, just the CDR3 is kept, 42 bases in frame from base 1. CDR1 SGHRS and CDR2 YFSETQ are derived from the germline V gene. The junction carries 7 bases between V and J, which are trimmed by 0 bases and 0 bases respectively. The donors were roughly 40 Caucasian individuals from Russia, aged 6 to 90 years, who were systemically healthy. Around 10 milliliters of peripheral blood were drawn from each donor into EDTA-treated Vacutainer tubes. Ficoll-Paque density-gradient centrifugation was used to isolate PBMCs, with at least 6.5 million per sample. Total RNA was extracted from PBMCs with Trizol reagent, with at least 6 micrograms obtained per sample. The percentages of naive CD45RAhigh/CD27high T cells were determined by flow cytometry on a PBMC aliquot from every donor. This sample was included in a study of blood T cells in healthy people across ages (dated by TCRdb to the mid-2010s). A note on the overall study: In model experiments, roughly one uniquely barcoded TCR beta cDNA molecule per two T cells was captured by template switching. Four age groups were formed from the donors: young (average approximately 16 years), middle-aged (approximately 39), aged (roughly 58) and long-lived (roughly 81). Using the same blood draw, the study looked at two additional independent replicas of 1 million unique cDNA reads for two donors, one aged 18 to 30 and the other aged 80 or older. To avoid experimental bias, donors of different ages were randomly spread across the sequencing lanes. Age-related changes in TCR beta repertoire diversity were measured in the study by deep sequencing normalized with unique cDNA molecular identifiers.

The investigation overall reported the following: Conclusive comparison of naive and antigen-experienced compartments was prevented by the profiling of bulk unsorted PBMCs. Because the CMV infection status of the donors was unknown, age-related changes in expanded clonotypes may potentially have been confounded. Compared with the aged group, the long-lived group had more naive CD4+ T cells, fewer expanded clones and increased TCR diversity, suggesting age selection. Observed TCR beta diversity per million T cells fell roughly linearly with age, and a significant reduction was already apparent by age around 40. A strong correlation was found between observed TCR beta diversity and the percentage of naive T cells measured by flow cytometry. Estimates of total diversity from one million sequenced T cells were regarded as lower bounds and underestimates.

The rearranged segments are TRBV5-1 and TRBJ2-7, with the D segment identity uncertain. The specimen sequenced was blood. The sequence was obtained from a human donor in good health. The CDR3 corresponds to CASSLGWSSYEQYF. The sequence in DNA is TGCGCCAGCAGCTTGGGCTGGAGCTCCTACGAGCAGTACTTC.